Sequencing of this T cell receptor beta chain was carried out in a study of a mutant IDH1 vaccine in newly diagnosed glioma. Profiled with immunoSEQ multiplex PCR; TCRdb holds only in-frame clones, not every one. The sample carries tens of thousands of clones, approximately 80% recorded once. Specified time point: week 23, last vaccination. Topical imiquimod accompanied each vaccine dose, which consisted of 300 ug of mutant IDH1 20-mer peptide. The CDR3 length is 11 residues. V lost 7 bases to trimming and J lost 9 bases, with 15 bases between them. From germline, CDR1 is DFQATT and CDR2 SNEGSKA (reference sequence). Points on this clone: As yet, its antigen is unknown.

This clonotype was obtained from a man between 35 and 55 years old with glioma. Sequenced material: PBMCs, taken from a glioma patient whose treatment included an IDH1 peptide vaccine. This chain connects TRBV20-1 to TRBJ1-2; a weak D match, TRBD1 (5 bases). This CDR3 is CSVGTAQSYTF. The DNA of the CDR3 is TGCAGTGTGGGGACGGCGCAGAGCTACACCTTC.